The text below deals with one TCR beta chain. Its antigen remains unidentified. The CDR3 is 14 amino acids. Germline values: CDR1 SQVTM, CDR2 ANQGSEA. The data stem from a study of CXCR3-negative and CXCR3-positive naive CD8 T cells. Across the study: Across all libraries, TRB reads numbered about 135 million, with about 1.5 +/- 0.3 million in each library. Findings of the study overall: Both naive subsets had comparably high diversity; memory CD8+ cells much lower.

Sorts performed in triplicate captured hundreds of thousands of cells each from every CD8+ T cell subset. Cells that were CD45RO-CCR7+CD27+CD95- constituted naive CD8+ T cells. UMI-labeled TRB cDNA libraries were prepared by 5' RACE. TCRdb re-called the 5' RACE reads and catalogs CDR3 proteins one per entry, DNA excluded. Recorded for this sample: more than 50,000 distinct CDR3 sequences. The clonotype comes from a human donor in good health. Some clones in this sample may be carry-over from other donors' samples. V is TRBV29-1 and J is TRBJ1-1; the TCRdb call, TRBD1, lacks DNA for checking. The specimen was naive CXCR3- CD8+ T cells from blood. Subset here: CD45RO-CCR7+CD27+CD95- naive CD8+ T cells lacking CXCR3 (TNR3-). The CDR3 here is CSVQPQGRGTEAFF.